This T cell receptor (beta chain) stems from a study of blood T cell repertoires in COVID-19 (dated by TCRdb to the early 2020s). Background on the whole study: The collaborator samples originated in the United States, Italy and Spain and spanned the acute and convalescent phases of COVID-19. The prospective study material was composed of cDNA or gDNA derived from T cells, B-cell-depleted T cells, or PBMCs. Subjects who had been exposed to COVID-19, were actively infected with it, or had recovered from it provided the deeply sampled blood TCRbeta repertoires that made up the dataset. The repertoires were released in a freely available public database meant as a resource for research on the immune response to SARS-CoV-2. The samples were drawn from two sources: the first 160 participants of the ongoing ImmuneRACE study, and 1,200 or so subjects contributed by 6 global collaborators. Nearly every sample came with metadata listing a de-identified subject ID, COVID-19 status, age in years and sex. Where HLA class I and class II types were available, the types were taken from metadata supplied by the sample provider, not from assay-based typing.

On the study overall, not on this receptor specifically: Clinical and demographic metadata were provided uncurated, with the amount varying by source and participant.

At one collaborating source in Seattle, patients were enrolled during active infection and were followed longitudinally through the course of disease. Whole blood was collected in K2EDTA tubes by collaborating institutions according to the institutions' own protocols. Collaborator samples were shipped for TCRbeta analysis as frozen whole blood, isolated PBMCs, or DNA extracted from either sample type. To note about this clone: Its binding antigen is unknown. The record has no base qualities; no much larger clone is one base away.

TCRbeta CDR3 regions were amplified from genomic DNA by means of the immunoSEQ Assay, a bias-controlled multiplex PCR. Per the source publication's procedure: The number of nucleated cells in each sample was estimated by amplification of reference gene primers within the assay. To quantify the absolute abundance of each unique TCRbeta CDR3 rearrangement, sequence reads were collapsed and filtered. For each sample, productive Simpson clonality was calculated as the square root of Simpson's diversity index across productive rearrangements. TCRdb limited this immuneACCESS table to in-frame rearrangements with V and J called. A share of clones is missing; checked studies link under half to unresolved V genes, and the rest is unexplained. The D gene and trimming were derived from the DNA, and the V and J assignments and clone size from that table. The sample table holds approximately 120,000 clones, of which approximately 74% were seen once. The ten largest clones represent around 6% of the sample.

Inclusive of the bounding cysteine and phenylalanine, the CDR3 is 15 residues long. Kept here is only the CDR3 DNA, which spans 45 bases and is read in frame from base 1. Trimming at the junction amounts to 2 bases on V and 4 bases on J, and the germline ends lie 15 bases apart. CDR1 and CDR2, per the germline V gene, are SGHRS and YFSETQ. The clonotype was recovered from a man older than 75 with COVID-19, enrolled during active disease. The rearranged chain carries TRBV5-1 and TRBJ1-2; TRBD1 could be the D gene, as 5 bases match. Material: peripheral blood. The nucleotide sequence reads as follows: TGCGCCAGCAGCTTCGGGACGGGGAGGACCTATGGCTACACCTTC. Its amino acids are CASSFGTGRTYGYTF.